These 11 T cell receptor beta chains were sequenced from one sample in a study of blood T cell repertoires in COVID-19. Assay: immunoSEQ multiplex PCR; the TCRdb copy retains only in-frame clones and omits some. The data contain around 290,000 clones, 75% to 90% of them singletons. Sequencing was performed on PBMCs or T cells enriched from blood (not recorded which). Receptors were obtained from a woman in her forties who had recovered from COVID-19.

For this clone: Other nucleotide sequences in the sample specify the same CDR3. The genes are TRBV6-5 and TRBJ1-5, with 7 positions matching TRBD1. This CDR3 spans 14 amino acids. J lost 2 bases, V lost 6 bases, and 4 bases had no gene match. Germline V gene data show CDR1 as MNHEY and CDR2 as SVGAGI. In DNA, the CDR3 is TGTGCCAGCAGCCCAGGGACAGGCAATCAGCCCCAGCATTTT. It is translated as CASSPGTGNQPQHF.

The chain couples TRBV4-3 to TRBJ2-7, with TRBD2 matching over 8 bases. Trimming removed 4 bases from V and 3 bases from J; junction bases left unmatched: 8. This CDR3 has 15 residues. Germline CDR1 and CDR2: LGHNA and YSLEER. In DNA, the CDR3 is TGCGCCAGCAGCCCGTTAGCGGGAAATGTCTACGAGCAGTACTTC. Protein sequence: CASSPLAGNVYEQYF.

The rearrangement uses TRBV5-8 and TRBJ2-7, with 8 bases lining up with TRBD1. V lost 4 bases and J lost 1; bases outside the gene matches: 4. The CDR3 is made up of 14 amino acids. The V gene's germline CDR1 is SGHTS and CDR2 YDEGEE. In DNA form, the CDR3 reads TGTGCCAGCAGCCGGACAGGGAATTCCTACGAGCAGTACTTC. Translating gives CASSRTGNSYEQYF.

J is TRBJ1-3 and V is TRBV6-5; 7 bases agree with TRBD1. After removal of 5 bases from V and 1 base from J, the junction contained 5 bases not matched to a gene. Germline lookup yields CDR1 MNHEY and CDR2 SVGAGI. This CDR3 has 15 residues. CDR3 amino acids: CASSTSRGSGNTIYF. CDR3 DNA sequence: TGTGCCAGCAGTACATCCAGGGGGTCTGGAAACACCATATATTTT.

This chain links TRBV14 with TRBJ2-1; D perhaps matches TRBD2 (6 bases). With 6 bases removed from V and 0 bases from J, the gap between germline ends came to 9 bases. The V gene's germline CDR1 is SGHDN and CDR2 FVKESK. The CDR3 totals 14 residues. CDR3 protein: CASSSGNSYNEQFF. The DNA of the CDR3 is TGTGCCAGCAGTAGCGGTAACTCCTACAATGAGCAGTTCTTC.

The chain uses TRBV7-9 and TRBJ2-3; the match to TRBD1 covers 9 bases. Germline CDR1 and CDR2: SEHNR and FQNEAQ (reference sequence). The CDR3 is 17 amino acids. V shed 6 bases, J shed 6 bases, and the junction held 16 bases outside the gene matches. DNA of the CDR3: TGTGCCAGCAGGACGACACCCGGGACAGGGATTTCTGATACGCAGTATTTT. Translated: CASRTTPGTGISDTQYF.

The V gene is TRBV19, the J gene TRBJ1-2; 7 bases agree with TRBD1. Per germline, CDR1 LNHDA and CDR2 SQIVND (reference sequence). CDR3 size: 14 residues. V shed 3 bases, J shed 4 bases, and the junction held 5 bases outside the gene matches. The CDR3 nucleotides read TGTGCCAGTAGTATTCGGGACAGCGGCTATGGCTACACCTTC. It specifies CASSIRDSGYGYTF.

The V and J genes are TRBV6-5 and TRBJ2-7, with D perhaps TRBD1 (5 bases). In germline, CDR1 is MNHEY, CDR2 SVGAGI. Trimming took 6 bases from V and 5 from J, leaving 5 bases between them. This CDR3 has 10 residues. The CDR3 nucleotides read TGTGCCAGCAGAGGGGACGAGCAGTACTTC. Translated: CASRGDEQYF.

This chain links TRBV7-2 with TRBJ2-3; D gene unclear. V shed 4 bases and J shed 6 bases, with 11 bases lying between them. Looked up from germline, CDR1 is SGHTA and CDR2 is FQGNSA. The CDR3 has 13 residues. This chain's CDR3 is CASSSNHVDTQYF. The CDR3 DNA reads TGTGCCAGCAGCTCTAACCACGTGGATACGCAGTATTTT.

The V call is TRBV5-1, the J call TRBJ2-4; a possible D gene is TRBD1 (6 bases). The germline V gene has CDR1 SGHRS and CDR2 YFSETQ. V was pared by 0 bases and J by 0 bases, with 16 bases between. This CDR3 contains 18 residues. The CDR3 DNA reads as TGCGCCAGCAGCTTGGTACTAGAAGGGGGAATAGCCAAAAACATTCAGTACTTC. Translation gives CASSLVLEGGIAKNIQYF.

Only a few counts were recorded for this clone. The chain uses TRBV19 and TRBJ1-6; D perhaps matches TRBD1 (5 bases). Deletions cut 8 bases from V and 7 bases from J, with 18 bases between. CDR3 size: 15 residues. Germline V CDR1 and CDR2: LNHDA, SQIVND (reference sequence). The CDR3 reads CASGPLSGGNSPLHF. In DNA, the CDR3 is TGTGCCAGTGGCCCCCTATCCGGGGGGAATTCACCCCTCCACTTT.